This TCR beta chain was documented in a study of cytomegalovirus exposure and HLA in healthy donors. Findings of the study overall: The classifier reportedly diagnosed cytomegalovirus status with high specificity and sensitivity. An analysis that came later showed most CMV-associated TCR beta chains appearing HLA-restricted.

Primers included in the PCR were 60 Vbeta and 13 Jbeta primers. Libraries were prepared by immunoSEQ multiplex PCR; TCRdb keeps only in-frame clonotypes and omits some of them. The data show about 160,000 clones, around 75% seen once. Remarks on this clone: The antigen is unknown.

CDR1 is MNHNS, CDR2 SASEGT, per germline. The CDR3 extends over 14 amino acids. Between the trimmed V and J ends, which lost 4 bases and 2 bases, there was a span of 8 bases. The genes are TRBV6-1 and TRBJ1-4; D remains ambiguous. The receptor was derived from a man younger than 35 in good health and CMV-seronegative. The specimen sequenced was PBMCs. In DNA, the CDR3 is TGTGCCAGCAGTGCGAGCCGGACTAATGAAAAACTGTTTTTT. Residues: CASSASRTNEKLFF.